These 32 T cell receptor beta chains were sequenced from one sample in a study of identifying expanded T cells in peripheral blood. Libraries were prepared by immunoSEQ multiplex PCR; TCRdb keeps only in-frame clonotypes and omits some of them. The sample records roughly 100,000 clones, around 88% being singletons. Material for sequencing was blood. The receptor source for this set is a person aged 18 to 75 in good health.

The chain has TRBV7-9 and TRBJ2-7; a possible D gene is TRBD1 (5 bases). The V end lost 1 base, the J end lost 5 bases, and 15 bases lay between the germline ends. The germline V gene has CDR1 SEHNR and CDR2 FQNEAQ (reference sequence). This CDR3 is built from 15 residues. The CDR3 region is CASSLEGRVTDEQYF. CDR3 nucleotides: TGTGCCAGCAGCTTAGAGGGCAGGGTAACGGACGAGCAGTACTTC.

V is TRBV2 and J is TRBJ2-2, with D unresolved. Germline-derived CDR1 and CDR2 are SNHLY and FYNNEI. The germline V and J ends were trimmed by 4 bases and 0 bases, with 12 bases remaining between them. This CDR3 is 16 amino acids long. Here the CDR3 reads CASSGLVAPNTGELFF. The CDR3 region has the DNA TGTGCCAGCAGTGGTCTTGTGGCCCCGAACACCGGGGAGCTGTTTTTT.

V usage is TRBV28 and J usage is TRBJ2-7, with D perhaps given as TRBD1 or TRBD2 (5 bases each). The germline V and J ends were trimmed by 4 bases and 9 bases, with 19 bases remaining between them. CDR3 length equals 14 residues. Germline lookup yields CDR1 MDHEN and CDR2 SYDVKM. This CDR3 reads CASSYPPGPTAQYF. For the CDR3, the DNA is TGTGCCAGCAGTTATCCTCCGGGACCGACTGCGCAGTACTTC.

This clone was counted once. The gene calls are TRBV30 and TRBJ1-2, with D unclear. Trimming removed 3 bases at V and 6 bases at J, with 17 bases between. CDR1 GTSNPN and CDR2 SVGIG come from the germline V gene (reference sequence). CDR3 length: 14 amino acids. The DNA for the CDR3 is TGTGCCTGGAGGAGAATTAGACCGCATGATGGCTACACCTTC. This translates into CAWRRIRPHDGYTF.

This clone was observed many times. The chain recombines TRBV5-1 with TRBJ2-7; no reliable D call. In germline, CDR1 is SGHRS, CDR2 YFSETQ. V shed 2 bases and J shed 5 bases, with 8 bases lying between them. The CDR3 spans 12 residues. The CDR3 loop reads CASSLAVHEQYF. The CDR3, as DNA: TGCGCCAGCAGCTTAGCAGTCCACGAGCAGTACTTC.

Notes on this clone: A junction boundary mismatches the germline segment, possibly from a read error. The chain recombines TRBV7-9 with TRBJ1-2; no definite D call. The CDR3 extends over 14 amino acids. Per the germline V gene, CDR1 is SEHNR and CDR2 is FQNEAQ (reference sequence). This CDR3 reads CASSQESTGGRYTF. The CDR3 DNA follows: TGCGCCAGCAGCCAAGAGTCGACGGGTGGGCGCTACACCTTC.

This clone was picked up one time. The chain uses TRBV7-8 and TRBJ2-2; either TRBD1 or TRBD2 may fit D (5 bases each). CDR3 length equals 17 residues. The germline V gene encodes CDR1 SGHVS and CDR2 FQNEAQ. The V end was cut by 5 bases, the J end by 2 bases, with 18 bases between. As DNA, the CDR3 is TGTGCCAGCAGCAAGAAGCTCGGGACCGTTAACACCGGGGAGCTGTTTTTT. It is translated as CASSKKLGTVNTGELFF.

This rearrangement joins TRBV14 to TRBJ2-7; D remains unclear. CDR1 and CDR2 from the germline V gene are SGHDN and FVKESK. The V gene lost 4 bases and the J gene lost 5 bases, with 6 bases spanning the gap. The CDR3 covers 11 residues. This chain's CDR3 is CASSLNHEQYF. DNA of the CDR3: TGTGCCAGCAGCCTGAACCACGAGCAGTACTTC.

The chain links TRBV7-8 to TRBJ1-4; D gene unclear. The CDR3 has 16 residues. V was shortened by 6 bases and J by 7 bases, with 21 bases between the two germline ends. The germline V gene has CDR1 SGHVS and CDR2 FQNEAQ. The CDR3 region is CASSPEPWGWSEKLFF. In nucleotides, the CDR3 is TGTGCCAGCAGTCCAGAGCCGTGGGGTTGGAGTGAAAAACTGTTTTTT.

The V call is TRBV7-9, the J call TRBJ1-5; D is perhaps TRBD1 (5 bases). Germline V gene sequence: CDR1 SEHNR, CDR2 FQNEAQ (reference sequence). The germline V and J ends were trimmed by 1 base and 2 bases, with 6 bases remaining between them. This CDR3 is 14 amino acids long. CDR3 coding DNA: TGTGCCAGCAGCTTAGGGGGGGGCAATCAGCCCCAGCATTTT. This codes for CASSLGGGNQPQHF. Drawing the rest from reference TRBV7-9 and TRBJ1-5, the complete variable domain is DTGVSQNPRHKITKRGQNVTFRCDPISEHNRLYWYRQTLGQGPEFLTYFQNEAQLEKSRLLSDRFSAERPKGSFSTLEIQRTEQGDSAMYLCASSLGGGNQPQHFGDGTRLSIL.

The V and J genes are TRBV5-1 and TRBJ1-1; D might be TRBD1 (6 bases). The CDR3 extends over 19 amino acids. V lost 0 bases, J lost 4 bases, and 25 bases lay in between. The germline V gene encodes CDR1 SGHRS and CDR2 YFSETQ. This CDR3 is CASSLEGGGDRIEITEAFF. CDR3 sequence (DNA): TGCGCCAGCAGCTTGGAAGGGGGTGGGGATAGGATCGAGATCACTGAAGCTTTCTTT.

This chain links TRBV5-4 with TRBJ2-7; the D gene is possibly TRBD1 (6 bases). In germline, CDR1 is SGHNT, CDR2 YYREEE (reference sequence). This CDR3 has 13 residues. V lost 5 bases and J 5 bases, leaving 14 bases between the germline ends. The CDR3 region is CASRGSGVHEQYF. The DNA of the CDR3 is TGTGCCAGCAGGGGGTCAGGGGTCCACGAGCAGTACTTC.

This chain uses TRBV6-5 with TRBJ1-6; perhaps TRBD1 as D (5 bases). The germline V gene encodes CDR1 MNHEY and CDR2 SVGAGI. V gave up 6 bases and J gave up 10 bases, with 19 bases separating them. The CDR3 covers 15 residues. The CDR3 region is CASRETGTYESPLHF. CDR3 nucleotide sequence: TGTGCCAGCAGGGAAACCGGGACCTACGAATCACCCCTCCACTTT.

This chain connects TRBV7-9 to TRBJ2-5; 10 bases match TRBD2. V gave up 2 bases and J gave up 4 bases; unmatched junction bases: 4. Germline values: CDR1 SEHNR, CDR2 FQNEAQ (reference sequence). The CDR3 contains 15 residues. The CDR3 spells CASSLTASGGETQYF. CDR3 nucleotides: TGTGCCAGCAGCTTAACCGCTAGCGGGGGAGAGACCCAGTACTTC. The full variable domain, its missing parts supplied by reference TRBV7-9 and TRBJ2-5, is DTGVSQNPRHKITKRGQNVTFRCDPISEHNRLYWYRQTLGQGPEFLTYFQNEAQLEKSRLLSDRFSAERPKGSFSTLEIQRTEQGDSAMYLCASSLTASGGETQYFGPGTRLLVL.

Comment on this clone: This CDR3 is also generated by other DNA sequences in the sample. The gene calls are TRBV20-1 and TRBJ2-7; unclear D gene. Germline V CDR1 and CDR2: DFQATT, SNEGSKA (reference sequence). V was trimmed by 5 bases and J by 5 bases, leaving 10 bases between them. The CDR3 extends over 11 amino acids. The CDR3 reads CSAQDLHEQYF. The CDR3 nucleotides are TGCAGTGCTCAGGATTTGCACGAGCAGTACTTC.

The chain has TRBV10-3 and TRBJ2-2, with 10 nucleotides matching TRBD1. Per germline, CDR1 ENHRY and CDR2 SYGVKD. The V segment lost 6 bases and the J segment 8 bases; nucleotides outside the gene matches: 6. The CDR3 consists of 14 residues. Written as DNA, the CDR3 is TGTGCCATCAGAAGGGACAGGGGTGCGGGGGAGCTGTTTTTT. This translates into CAIRRDRGAGELFF.

V usage is TRBV4-3 and J usage is TRBJ2-7, with unresolved D. V lost 0 bases and J 3 bases, leaving 9 bases between the germline ends. The CDR3 runs 14 residues. CDR1 is LGHNA, CDR2 YSLEER, per germline. The CDR3 region has the DNA TGCGCCAGCAGCCAAGATGCGAGCAGCTACGAGCAGTACTTC. Translating it yields CASSQDASSYEQYF.

V is TRBV2 and J is TRBJ1-5; no reliable D call. CDR3 length equals 13 residues. The V end was cut by 4 bases, the J end by 4 bases, with 8 bases between. Germline V gene sequence: CDR1 SNHLY, CDR2 FYNNEI. The CDR3 coding sequence is TGTGCCAGCAGTGCCGGGCAGAATCAGCCCCAGCATTTT. Protein sequence: CASSAGQNQPQHF.

The chain uses TRBV4-1 and TRBJ1-3; D is perhaps TRBD1 (6 bases). Trimming stripped 0 bases from V and 0 bases from J, with 15 bases between. The length of the CDR3 is 18 residues. Germline V CDR1 and CDR2: MGHRA, YSYEKL. CDR3 DNA sequence: TGCGCCAGCAGCCAAGATTCGGGACACCCGAGCTCTGGAAACACCATATATTTT. Protein: CASSQDSGHPSSGNTIYF.

The gene calls are TRBV7-2 and TRBJ2-5; 14 nucleotides align to TRBD2. The J segment lost 2 bases and the V segment lost 1 base, leaving 0 bases of the junction unmatched. There are 16 residues in the CDR3. CDR1 is SGHTA and CDR2 is FQGNSA in the germline V gene. This CDR3 is CASSLGLAGGQETQYF. The CDR3 DNA is TGTGCCAGCAGCTTAGGACTAGCGGGGGGGCAAGAGACCCAGTACTTC.

The genes are TRBV18 and TRBJ2-1; TRBD1 might be the D (5 bases). The length of the CDR3 is 15 residues. Trimming took off 1 base at V and 3 bases at J, with 10 bases between the two ends. Germline CDR1 KGHSH, CDR2 LQKENI. The CDR3 is CASSPQWGNYNEQFF. The DNA for the CDR3 is TGTGCCAGCTCACCACAGTGGGGCAACTACAATGAGCAGTTCTTC.

The chain employs TRBV4-1 and TRBJ2-7; TRBD2 is a possible D gene (5 bases). V was shortened by 4 bases and J by 7 bases, with 14 bases between the two germline ends. Germline CDR1 reads MGHRA; CDR2 reads YSYEKL. The CDR3 runs 13 residues. The CDR3 sequence is CASSLLDGVEQYF. The CDR3 DNA reads TGCGCCAGCAGCCTCCTGGACGGGGTAGAGCAGTACTTC.

The rearrangement uses TRBV7-6 and TRBJ2-7; 13 bases are shared with TRBD2. Germline CDR1 SGHVS, CDR2 FNYEAQ. The CDR3 sequence is 14 residues long. J was trimmed by 5 bases and V by 5 bases; bases with no gene match: 3. DNA of the CDR3: TGTGCCAGCAGCACTAGCGGGGGGGCCAACGAGCAGTACTTC. Translating gives CASSTSGGANEQYF.

The chain couples TRBV28 to TRBJ1-2, with D possibly TRBD1 on 6 matching bases. This CDR3 has 13 residues. CDR1 is MDHEN and CDR2 is SYDVKM in the germline V gene. V lost 6 bases and J 7 bases, leaving 15 bases between the germline ends. CDR3 DNA: TGTGCCAGCAGCCTCAGGACAGTAGGTGGCTACACCTTC. This translates into CASSLRTVGGYTF.

V is TRBV4-2 and J is TRBJ1-2; 7 bases line up with TRBD1. Germline V lookup: CDR1 LGHNA, CDR2 YNFKEQ. The CDR3 is 15 amino acids. V dropped 6 bases and J dropped 0; count of bases not matched to a gene: 7. This chain's CDR3 is CASRSGQAANYGYTF. Here the CDR3 DNA reads TGTGCCAGCAGGTCCGGACAGGCAGCTAACTATGGCTACACCTTC.

To note about this clone: A far larger clone is off by one base, so a read error is likely. Other DNA sequences of this sample code for an identical CDR3. The CDR3 region has the DNA TGTGCCAGCAGCCAGGACACAGGGGACGAAAAACTGTTTTTT. This translates into CASSQDTGDEKLFF. The J gene is TRBJ1-4, the V gene TRBV7-2, with 7 bases identical to TRBD1. V lost 5 bases and J lost 8; bases outside the gene matches: 8. Germline V lookup: CDR1 SGHTA, CDR2 FQGNSA. This CDR3 comprises 14 residues.

The table lists this clone with a count of one. CDR3 nucleotides: TGTGCCAGCAGCTTAGGAACAGATACGCAGTATTTT. This encodes CASSLGTDTQYF. The chain couples TRBV13 to TRBJ2-3, with D uncertain. CDR3 size: 12 residues. Germline V gene lookup returns CDR1 PRHDT and CDR2 FYEKMQ (reference sequence). Trimming pared 0 bases from V and 3 bases from J, leaving 1 base between.

J is TRBJ2-5 and V is TRBV4-1, with TRBD1 as a possible D gene (6 bases). This CDR3 is 14 amino acids long. Germline loops: CDR1 MGHRA, CDR2 YSYEKL. Trimming removed 1 base at V and 9 bases at J, with 15 bases between. CDR3 DNA: TGCGCCAGCAGCCAAGTTCCAGGGGATGTGTCCCAGTACTTC. This translates into CASSQVPGDVSQYF.

The J gene is TRBJ2-2, the V gene TRBV6-6; maybe TRBD1 (6 bases). This CDR3 comprises 15 residues. Germline CDR1 reads MNHNY; CDR2 reads SVGAGI (reference sequence). The ends were cut back, 6 bases at V and 4 bases at J, with 15 bases in the middle. In DNA form, the CDR3 reads TGTGCCAGCAGGGTCCGCGGCAGGGGCACCGGGGAGCTGTTTTTT. Protein: CASRVRGRGTGELFF.

The chain joins TRBV27 to TRBJ1-5; possibly TRBD1 for D (5 bases). Deletions cut 3 bases from V and 8 bases from J, with 11 bases between. This CDR3 has 13 residues. Germline values: CDR1 MNHEY, CDR2 SMNVEV (reference sequence). The CDR3, as DNA: TGTGCCAGCAGTTTGGGACCCGCGGAGCCCCAGCATTTT. Protein product: CASSLGPAEPQHF.

The gene calls are TRBV7-9 and TRBJ2-6; either TRBD1 or TRBD2 may supply D (5 bases each). In germline, CDR1 is SEHNR, CDR2 FQNEAQ (reference sequence). The CDR3 sequence is 15 residues long. Trimming pared 5 bases from V and 4 bases from J, leaving 12 bases between. CDR3 nucleotide sequence: TGTGCCAGCAGCCTCCGGGGCTGGGGGGCCAACGTCCTGACTTTC. This encodes CASSLRGWGANVLTF.

V is TRBV29-1 and J is TRBJ1-2; 11 bases fit TRBD1. The CDR3 has 15 amino acids. The J segment lost 2 bases and the V segment lost 4 bases, leaving 6 bases of the junction unmatched. The germline V gene encodes CDR1 SQVTM and CDR2 ANQGSEA. The CDR3 region has the DNA TGCAGCGTTGGGGGGACAGGGGGTTACAACTATGGCTACACCTTC. Translated, it gives CSVGGTGGYNYGYTF.